This T cell receptor beta chain was sequenced for a study of CXCR3-negative and CXCR3-positive naive CD8 T cells. Study-wide points: A higher hydrophobicity marked the TRB CDR3s of CXCR3-positive naive cells versus CXCR3-negative naive cells.

Germline V gives CDR1 SGHDN, CDR2 FVKESK. The CDR3 runs 15 residues. 5' RACE that incorporated UMI labels was used to prepare the TRB cDNA libraries. TCRdb re-called the 5' RACE reads and shows each CDR3 protein once, DNA omitted. Recorded for this sample: about 60,000 distinct CDR3 sequences. Comment on this clonotype: The antigen remains unidentified.

This receptor was identified in a human donor in good health. Some clones in this sample may be carry-over from other donors' samples. The chain employs TRBV14 and TRBJ2-1; the TCRdb call, TRBD2, lacks DNA for checking. Material for sequencing was naive CXCR3+ CD8+ T cells from blood. This sample's subset: CD45RO-CCR7+CD27+CD95- naive CD8+ T cells expressing CXCR3 (TNR3+). The chain's CDR3 is CASSQSGGPYNEQFF. The variable domain in full, with the rest retrieved from reference TRBV14 and TRBJ2-1, is EAGVTQFPSHSVIEKGQTVTLRCDPISGHDNLYWYRRVMGKEIKFLLHFVKESKQDESGMPNNRFLAERTGGTYSTLKVQPAELEDSGVYFCASSQSGGPYNEQFFGPGTRLTVL.